This TCR beta chain is from a study of CD8 T cells in Susac syndrome. Findings and caveats of the study: As the study acknowledged, the number of individuals in its TCR sequencing and HLA analysis was relatively small. Susac-specific public clones numbered some 16 in total CD8+ repertoires (and 5 or 6 in CD8+ TEMRA repertoires).

This clonotype was detected once. What it recognizes is unknown. An amount of RNA that ranged from roughly 0.5 to 1 ug was reverse transcribed with random hexamers. The method of amplification for TCR beta CDR3 was immunoSEQ multiplex PCR, covering 54 Vbeta and 13 Jbeta. TCRdb recomputed calls from the immunoSEQ multiplex PCR reads with MiXCR, one row per CDR3 protein. The sample lists more than 100,000 distinct CDR3 sequences; 85% to 95% were seen once. The study sequenced TCR beta in blood CD8+ and CD4+ T cells. V gave up 4 bases and J gave up 0 bases, with 21 bases separating them. The germline CDR1 and CDR2 sequences are LGHNA and YSLEER. The CDR3 extends over 19 amino acids.

The source material was CD8+ T cells from PBMCs. This rearrangement joins TRBV4-3 to TRBJ2-2; possible D gene TRBD2, 6 bases. This clonotype was obtained from a human donor with Susac syndrome. The CDR3, as DNA: TGCGCCAGCAGCCCCAGCGGAGGGAACAGGCTCTCGAACACCGGGGAGCTGTTTTTT. This encodes CASSPSGGNRLSNTGELFF.